Here is one T cell receptor beta chain with its context. These data belong to a study of T cells in Graves' hyperthyroidism and ophthalmopathy. RNA transcripts gave rise to amplified TCR beta CDR3 regions. A set of HTBI primers served as the primers for a first-round RT-PCR of the TCR CDR3. TCRdb used MiXCR to reprocess the multiplex PCR reads, holding one entry per CDR3 protein. The sample includes 660,000 or so distinct CDR3 sequences, roughly 20% seen only once; the top ten take about 34%. The J segment lost 5 bases and the V segment lost 4 bases, leaving 6 bases of the junction unmatched. Germline V gene lookup returns CDR1 SGHRS and CDR2 YFSETQ. There are 14 residues in the CDR3.

This receptor was taken from a man under 40 with Graves' ophthalmopathy. The chain employs TRBV5-1 and TRBJ2-3; 8 nucleotides match TRBD2. The sample consisted of blood. CDR3 sequence: CASSRAGELDTQYF. In nucleotides, the CDR3 is TGCGCCAGCAGCCGAGCGGGAGAGTTAGATACGCAGTATTTT.